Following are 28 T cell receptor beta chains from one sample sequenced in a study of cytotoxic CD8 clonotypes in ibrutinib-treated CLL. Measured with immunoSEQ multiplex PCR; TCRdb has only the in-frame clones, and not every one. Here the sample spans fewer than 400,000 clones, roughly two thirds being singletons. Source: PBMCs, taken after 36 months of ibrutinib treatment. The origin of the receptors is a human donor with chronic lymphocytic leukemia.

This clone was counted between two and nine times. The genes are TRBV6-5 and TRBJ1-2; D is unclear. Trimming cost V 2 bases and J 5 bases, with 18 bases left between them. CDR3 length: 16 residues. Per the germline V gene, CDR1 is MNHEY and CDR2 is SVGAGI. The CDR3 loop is CASSYTYRETAYGYTF. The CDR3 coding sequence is TGTGCCAGCAGTTACACATACCGAGAAACAGCTTATGGCTACACCTTC.

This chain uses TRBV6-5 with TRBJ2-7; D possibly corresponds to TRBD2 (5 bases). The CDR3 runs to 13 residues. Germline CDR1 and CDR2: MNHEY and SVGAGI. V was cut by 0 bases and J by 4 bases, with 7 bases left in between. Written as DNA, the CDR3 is TGTGCCAGCAGTTACTCCGGGATGTACGAGCAGTACTTC. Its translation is CASSYSGMYEQYF.

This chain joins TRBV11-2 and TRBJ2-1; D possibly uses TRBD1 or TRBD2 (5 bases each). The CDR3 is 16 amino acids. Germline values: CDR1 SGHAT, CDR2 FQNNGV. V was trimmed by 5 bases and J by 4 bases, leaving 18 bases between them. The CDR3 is CASSHPGTSRYNEQFF. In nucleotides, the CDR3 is TGTGCCAGCAGCCACCCCGGGACGTCACGGTACAATGAGCAGTTCTTC.

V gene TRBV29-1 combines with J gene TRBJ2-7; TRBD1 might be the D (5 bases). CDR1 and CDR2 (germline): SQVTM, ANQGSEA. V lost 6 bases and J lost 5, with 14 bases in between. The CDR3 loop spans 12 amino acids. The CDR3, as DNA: TGCAGCGTGCAGGCTGCCAGGGACGAGCAGTACTTC. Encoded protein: CSVQAARDEQYF.

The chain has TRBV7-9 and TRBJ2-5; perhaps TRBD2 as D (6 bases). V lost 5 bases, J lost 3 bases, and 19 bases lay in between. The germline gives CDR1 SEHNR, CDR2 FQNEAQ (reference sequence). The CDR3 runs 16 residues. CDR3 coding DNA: TGTGCCAGCAGCCTCCCCGACGGGGGAGTGGAAGAGACCCAGTACTTC. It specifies CASSLPDGGVEETQYF.

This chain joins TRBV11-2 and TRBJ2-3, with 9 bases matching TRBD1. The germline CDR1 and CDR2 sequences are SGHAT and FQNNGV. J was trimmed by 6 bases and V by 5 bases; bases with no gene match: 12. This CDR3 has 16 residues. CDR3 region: CASSPLPGQGYDTQYF. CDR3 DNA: TGTGCCAGCAGCCCCTTGCCGGGACAGGGATACGATACGCAGTATTTT.

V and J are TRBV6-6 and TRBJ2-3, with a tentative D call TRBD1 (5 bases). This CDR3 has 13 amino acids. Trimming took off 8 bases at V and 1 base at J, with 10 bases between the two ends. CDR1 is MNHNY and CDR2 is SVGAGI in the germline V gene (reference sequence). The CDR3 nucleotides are TGTGCCAGCTGGCTCAGGGGCACAGATACGCAGTATTTT. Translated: CASWLRGTDTQYF.

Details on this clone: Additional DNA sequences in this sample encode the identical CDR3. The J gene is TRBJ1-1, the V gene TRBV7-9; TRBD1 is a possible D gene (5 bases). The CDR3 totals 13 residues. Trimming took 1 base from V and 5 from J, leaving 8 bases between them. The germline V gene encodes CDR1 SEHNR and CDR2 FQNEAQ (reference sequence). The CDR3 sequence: CASSLGGSTEAFF. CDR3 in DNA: TGTGCCAGCAGCTTAGGGGGCAGTACTGAAGCTTTCTTT.

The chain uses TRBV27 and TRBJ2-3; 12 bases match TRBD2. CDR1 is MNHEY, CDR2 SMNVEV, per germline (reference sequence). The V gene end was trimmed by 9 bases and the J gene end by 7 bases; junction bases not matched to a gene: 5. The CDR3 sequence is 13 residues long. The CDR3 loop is CASSGTSGYTQYF. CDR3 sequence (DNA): TGTGCCAGTTCCGGGACTAGCGGGTATACGCAGTATTTT.

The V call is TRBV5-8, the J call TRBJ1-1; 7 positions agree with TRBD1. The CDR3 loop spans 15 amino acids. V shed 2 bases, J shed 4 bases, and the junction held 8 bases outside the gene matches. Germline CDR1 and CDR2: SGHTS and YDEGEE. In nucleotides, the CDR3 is TGTGCCAGCAGCTTTGACCTGACAGGGCGCACTGAAGCTTTCTTT. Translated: CASSFDLTGRTEAFF.

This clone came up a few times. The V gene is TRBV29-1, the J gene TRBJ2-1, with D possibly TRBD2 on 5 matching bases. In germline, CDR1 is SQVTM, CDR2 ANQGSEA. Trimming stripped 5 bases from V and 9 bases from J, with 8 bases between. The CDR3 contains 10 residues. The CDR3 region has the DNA TGCAGCGTTCGGAGCGGTGAGCAGTTCTTC. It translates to CSVRSGEQFF.

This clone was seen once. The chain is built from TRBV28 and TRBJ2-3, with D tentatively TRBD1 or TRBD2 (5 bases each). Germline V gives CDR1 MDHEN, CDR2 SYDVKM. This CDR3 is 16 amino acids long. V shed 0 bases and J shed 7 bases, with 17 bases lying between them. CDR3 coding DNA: TGTGCCAGCAGTTTATGGGCCGGGACCCCGGTGAATACGCAGTATTTT. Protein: CASSLWAGTPVNTQYF.

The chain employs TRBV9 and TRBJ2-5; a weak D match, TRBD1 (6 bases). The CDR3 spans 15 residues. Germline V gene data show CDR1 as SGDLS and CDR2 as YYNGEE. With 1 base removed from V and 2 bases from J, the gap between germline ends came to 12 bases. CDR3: CASSVNTGSQETQYF. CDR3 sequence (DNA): TGTGCCAGCAGCGTAAATACAGGGTCTCAAGAGACCCAGTACTTC.

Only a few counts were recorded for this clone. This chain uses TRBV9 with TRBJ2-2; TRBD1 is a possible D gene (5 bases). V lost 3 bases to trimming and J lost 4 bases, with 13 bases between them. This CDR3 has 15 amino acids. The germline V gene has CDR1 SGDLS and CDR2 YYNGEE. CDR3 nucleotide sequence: TGTGCCAGCAGCGCGCACCCGACAGTCACCGGGGAGCTGTTTTTT. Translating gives CASSAHPTVTGELFF. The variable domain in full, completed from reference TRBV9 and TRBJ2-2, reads DSGVTQTPKHLITATGQRVTLRCSPRSGDLSVYWYQQSLDQGLQFLIQYYNGEERAKGNILERFSAQQFPDLHSELNLSSLELGDSALYFCASSAHPTVTGELFFGEGSRLTVL.

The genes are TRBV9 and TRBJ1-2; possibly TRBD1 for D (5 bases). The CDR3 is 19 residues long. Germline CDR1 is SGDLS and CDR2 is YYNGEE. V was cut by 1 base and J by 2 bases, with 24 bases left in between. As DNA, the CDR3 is TGTGCCAGCAGCGTACCCCCCGCAGGGAAGGTTTCCTCCAACTATGGCTACACCTTC. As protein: CASSVPPAGKVSSNYGYTF.

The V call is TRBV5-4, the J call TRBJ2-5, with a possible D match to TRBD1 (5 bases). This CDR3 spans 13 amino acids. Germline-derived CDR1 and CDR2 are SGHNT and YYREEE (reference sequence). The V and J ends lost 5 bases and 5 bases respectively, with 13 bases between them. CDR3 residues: CASRPQGTETQYF. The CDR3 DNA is TGTGCCAGCAGACCCCAGGGTACGGAGACCCAGTACTTC.

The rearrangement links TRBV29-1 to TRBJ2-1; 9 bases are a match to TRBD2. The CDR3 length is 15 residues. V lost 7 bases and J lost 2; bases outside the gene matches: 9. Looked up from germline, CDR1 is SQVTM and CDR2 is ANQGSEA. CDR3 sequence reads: CSGQMTSGTYNEQFF. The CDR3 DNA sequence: TGCAGCGGTCAAATGACTAGCGGTACCTACAATGAGCAGTTCTTC.

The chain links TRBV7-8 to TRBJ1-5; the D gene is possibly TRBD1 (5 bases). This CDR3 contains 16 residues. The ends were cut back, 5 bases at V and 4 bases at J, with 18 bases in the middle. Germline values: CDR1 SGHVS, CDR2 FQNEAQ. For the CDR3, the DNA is TGTGCCAGCAGCCCCGCGGGGCAGGGAGGGAATCAGCCCCAGCATTTT. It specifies CASSPAGQGGNQPQHF.

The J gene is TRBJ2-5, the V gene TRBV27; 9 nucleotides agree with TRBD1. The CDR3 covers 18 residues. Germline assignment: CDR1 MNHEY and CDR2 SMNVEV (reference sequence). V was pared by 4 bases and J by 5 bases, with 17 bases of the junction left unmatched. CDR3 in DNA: TGTGCCAGCAGTTCCATGACATCCTTCACAGGGGGCCGGGAGACCCAGTACTTC. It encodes CASSSMTSFTGGRETQYF.

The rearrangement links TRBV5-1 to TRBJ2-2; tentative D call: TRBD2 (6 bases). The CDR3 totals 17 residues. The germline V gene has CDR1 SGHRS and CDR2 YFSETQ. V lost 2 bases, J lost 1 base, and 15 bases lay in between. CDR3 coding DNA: TGCGCCAGCAGCTTAACCCAGGGAGCGGGGAACACCGGGGAGCTGTTTTTT. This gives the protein CASSLTQGAGNTGELFF.

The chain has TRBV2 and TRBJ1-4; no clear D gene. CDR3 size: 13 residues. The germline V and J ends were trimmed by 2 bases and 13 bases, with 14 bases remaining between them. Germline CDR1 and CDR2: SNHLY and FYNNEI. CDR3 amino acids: CASSESRTRGLFF. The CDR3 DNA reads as TGTGCCAGCAGTGAATCAAGAACGCGGGGACTGTTTTTT.

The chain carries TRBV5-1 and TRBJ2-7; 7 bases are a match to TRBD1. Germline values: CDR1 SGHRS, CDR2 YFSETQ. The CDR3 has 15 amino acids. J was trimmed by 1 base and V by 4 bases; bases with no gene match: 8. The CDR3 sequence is CASSVSGTESYEQYF. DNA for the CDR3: TGCGCCAGCAGCGTCTCCGGGACAGAATCCTACGAGCAGTACTTC.

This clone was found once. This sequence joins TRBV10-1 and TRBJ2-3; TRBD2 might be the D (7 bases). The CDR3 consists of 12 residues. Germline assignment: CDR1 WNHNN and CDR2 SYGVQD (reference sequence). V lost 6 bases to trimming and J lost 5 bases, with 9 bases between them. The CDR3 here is CASRRGGDTQYF. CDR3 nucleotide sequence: TGCGCCAGCAGAAGGGGGGGAGATACGCAGTATTTT.

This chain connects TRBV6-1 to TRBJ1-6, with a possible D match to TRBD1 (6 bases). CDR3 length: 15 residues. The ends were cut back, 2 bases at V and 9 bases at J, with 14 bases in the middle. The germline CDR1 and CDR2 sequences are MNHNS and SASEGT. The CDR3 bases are TGTGCCAGCAGTGAATTTAAGGGGGAAGCTTCACCCCTCCACTTT. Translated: CASSEFKGEASPLHF.

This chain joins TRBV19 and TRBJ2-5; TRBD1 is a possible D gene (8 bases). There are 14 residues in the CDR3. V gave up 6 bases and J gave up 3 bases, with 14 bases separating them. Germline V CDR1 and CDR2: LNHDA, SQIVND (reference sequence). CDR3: CASSGQGGEETQYF. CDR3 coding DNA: TGTGCCAGTAGCGGACAGGGAGGGGAAGAGACCCAGTACTTC.

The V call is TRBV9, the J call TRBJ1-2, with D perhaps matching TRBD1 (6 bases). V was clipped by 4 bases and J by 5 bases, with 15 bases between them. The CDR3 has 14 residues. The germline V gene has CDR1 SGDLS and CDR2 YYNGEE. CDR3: CASSPRTAVYGYTF. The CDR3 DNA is TGTGCCAGCAGCCCCCGGACAGCAGTTTATGGCTACACCTTC.

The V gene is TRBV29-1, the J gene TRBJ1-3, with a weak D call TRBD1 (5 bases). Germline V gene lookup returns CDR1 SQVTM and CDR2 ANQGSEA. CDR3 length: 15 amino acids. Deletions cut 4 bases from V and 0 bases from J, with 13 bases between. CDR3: CSVGYWGNSGNTIYF. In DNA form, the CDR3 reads TGCAGCGTTGGTTATTGGGGGAACTCTGGAAACACCATATATTTT.

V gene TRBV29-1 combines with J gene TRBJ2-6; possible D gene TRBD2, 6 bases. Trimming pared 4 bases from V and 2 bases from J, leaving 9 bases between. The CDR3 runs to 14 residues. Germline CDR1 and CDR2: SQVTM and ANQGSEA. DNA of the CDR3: TGCAGCGTTGTTGGGGGGACTGGGGCCAACGTCCTGACTTTC. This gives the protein CSVVGGTGANVLTF.